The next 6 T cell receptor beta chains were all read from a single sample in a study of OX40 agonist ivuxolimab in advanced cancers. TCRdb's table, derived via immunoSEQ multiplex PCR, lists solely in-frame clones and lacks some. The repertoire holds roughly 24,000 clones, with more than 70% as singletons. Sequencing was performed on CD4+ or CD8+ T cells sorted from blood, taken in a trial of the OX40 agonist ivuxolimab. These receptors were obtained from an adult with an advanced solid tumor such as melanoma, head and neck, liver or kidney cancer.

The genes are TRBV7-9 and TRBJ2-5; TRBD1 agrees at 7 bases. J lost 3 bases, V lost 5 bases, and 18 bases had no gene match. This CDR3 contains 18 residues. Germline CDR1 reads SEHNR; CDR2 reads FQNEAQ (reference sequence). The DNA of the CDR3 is TGTGCCAGCAGCCCCCGTAGACCGACAGGGAGACAGGAAGAGACCCAGTACTTC. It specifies CASSPRRPTGRQEETQYF.

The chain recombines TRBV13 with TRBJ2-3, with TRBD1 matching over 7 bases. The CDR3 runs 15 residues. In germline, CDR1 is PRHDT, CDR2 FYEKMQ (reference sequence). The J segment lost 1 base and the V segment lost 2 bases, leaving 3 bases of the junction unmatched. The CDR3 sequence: CASSLTGQGTDTQYF. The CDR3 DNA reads TGTGCCAGCAGCTTAACTGGACAGGGCACAGATACGCAGTATTTT.

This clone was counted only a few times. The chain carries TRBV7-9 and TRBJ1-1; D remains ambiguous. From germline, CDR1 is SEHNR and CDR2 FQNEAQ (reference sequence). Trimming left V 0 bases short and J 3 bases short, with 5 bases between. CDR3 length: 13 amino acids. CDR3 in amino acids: CASSLALDTEAFF. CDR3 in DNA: TGTGCCAGCAGCTTAGCGCTGGACACTGAAGCTTTCTTT.

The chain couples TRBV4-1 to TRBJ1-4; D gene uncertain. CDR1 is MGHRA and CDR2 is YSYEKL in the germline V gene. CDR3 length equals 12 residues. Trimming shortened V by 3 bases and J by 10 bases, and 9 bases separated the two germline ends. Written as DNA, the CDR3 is TGCGCCAGCAGCCACGCCGAGGGAAAACTGTTTTTT. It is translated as CASSHAEGKLFF.

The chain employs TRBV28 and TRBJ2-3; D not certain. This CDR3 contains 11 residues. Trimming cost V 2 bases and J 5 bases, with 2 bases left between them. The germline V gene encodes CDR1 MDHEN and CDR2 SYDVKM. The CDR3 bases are TGTGCCAGCAGTTTAGGAGATACGCAGTATTTT. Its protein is CASSLGDTQYF.

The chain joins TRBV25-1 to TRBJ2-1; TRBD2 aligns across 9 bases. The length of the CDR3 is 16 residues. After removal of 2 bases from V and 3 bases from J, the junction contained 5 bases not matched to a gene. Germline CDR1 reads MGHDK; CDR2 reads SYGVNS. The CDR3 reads CASSEGGSGSYNEQFF. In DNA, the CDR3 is TGTGCCAGCAGTGAAGGGGGTAGCGGGAGCTACAATGAGCAGTTCTTC.